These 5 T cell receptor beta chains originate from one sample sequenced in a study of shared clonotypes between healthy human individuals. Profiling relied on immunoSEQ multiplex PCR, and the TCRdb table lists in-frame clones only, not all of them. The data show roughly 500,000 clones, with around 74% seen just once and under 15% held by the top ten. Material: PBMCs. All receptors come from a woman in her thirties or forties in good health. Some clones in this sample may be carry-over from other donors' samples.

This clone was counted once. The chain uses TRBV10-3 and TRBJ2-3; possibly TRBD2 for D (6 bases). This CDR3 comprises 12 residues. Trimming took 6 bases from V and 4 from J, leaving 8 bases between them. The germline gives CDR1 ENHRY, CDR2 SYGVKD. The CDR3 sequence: CAIRGGADTQYF. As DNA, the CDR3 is TGTGCCATCAGAGGAGGGGCAGATACGCAGTATTTT.

This CDR3 is CASSVGTASNQPQHF. CDR3 coding DNA: TGTGCCAGTAGTGTAGGGACAGCTAGTAATCAGCCCCAGCATTTT. This chain connects TRBV19 to TRBJ1-5; 7 nucleotides match TRBD1. With 5 bases clipped from V and 4 bases from J, the junction kept 8 bases outside the gene matches. The germline V gene encodes CDR1 LNHDA and CDR2 SQIVND (reference sequence). CDR3 length: 15 amino acids.

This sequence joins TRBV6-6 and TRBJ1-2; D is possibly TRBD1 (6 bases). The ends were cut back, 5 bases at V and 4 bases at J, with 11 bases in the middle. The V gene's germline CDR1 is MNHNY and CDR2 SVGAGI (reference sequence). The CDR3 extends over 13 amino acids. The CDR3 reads CASSLQGTYGYTF. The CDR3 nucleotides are TGTGCCAGCAGTCTACAGGGTACCTATGGCTACACCTTC.

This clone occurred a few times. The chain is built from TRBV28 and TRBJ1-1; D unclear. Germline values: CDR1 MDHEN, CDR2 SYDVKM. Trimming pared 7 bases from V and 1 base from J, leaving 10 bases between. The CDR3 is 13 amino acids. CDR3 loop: CASISSGNTEAFF. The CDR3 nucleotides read TGTGCCAGCATTTCGTCCGGGAACACTGAAGCTTTCTTT.

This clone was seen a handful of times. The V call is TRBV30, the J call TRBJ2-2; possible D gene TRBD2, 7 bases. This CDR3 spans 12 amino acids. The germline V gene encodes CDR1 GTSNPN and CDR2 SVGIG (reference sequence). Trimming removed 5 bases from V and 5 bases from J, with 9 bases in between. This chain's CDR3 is CAWGRGTGELFF. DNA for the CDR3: TGTGCCTGGGGGAGGGGGACCGGGGAGCTGTTTTTT.